This T cell receptor beta chain was recovered during a study of T cell responses to AZD1222 COVID-19 vaccine. Clones were sequenced by immunoSEQ multiplex PCR, and TCRdb holds only the in-frame ones, with some missing. This sample carries some 90,000 clones, approximately 91% of them seen once, and the ten largest clones take approximately 21%. Germline CDR1 reads MNHNY; CDR2 reads SVGAGI (reference sequence). The CDR3 contains 15 residues. Trimming took 2 bases from V and 6 from J; bases not matched to a gene: 7. This clone was detected only a few times. Sequenced material: peripheral blood, taken on day 0 of AZD1222 vaccination. The receptor comes from an adult in good health. The V and J genes are TRBV6-6 and TRBJ2-3, with 8 bases aligning to TRBD1. CDR3 protein: CASSYPETGEDTQYF. The CDR3 nucleotides are TGTGCCAGCAGTTACCCCGAGACAGGGGAGGATACGCAGTATTTT.